This T cell receptor beta chain was documented in a study of cytomegalovirus exposure and HLA in healthy donors. On this clone itself: Its antigen is not identified.

Use of 60 Vbeta and 13 Jbeta primers characterized the PCR. The repertoire was sequenced with immunoSEQ multiplex PCR; TCRdb's copy has only in-frame clones and lacks some. The profile shows roughly 78,000 clones, about 60% of them singletons. Study results and limitations: In a later analysis, the majority of CMV-associated beta chains seemingly showed HLA restriction. Previously analyzed data showed that most TCR beta V segments were productive at a frequency of about 90% or about 30%.

This sequence was found in a man younger than 45 in good health and CMV-seropositive. Specimen: PBMCs.

The CDR3 DNA reads TGTGCCAGCAGCCCATTGGTGTCGGACTGGCTAACGTACGAGCAGTACTTC. Its protein is CASSPLVSDWLTYEQYF. The chain has TRBV28 and TRBJ2-7; D is perhaps TRBD2 (5 bases). Between the trimmed V and J ends, which lost 6 bases and 4 bases, there was a span of 25 bases. CDR1 and CDR2 (germline): MDHEN, SYDVKM. This CDR3 has 17 amino acids.